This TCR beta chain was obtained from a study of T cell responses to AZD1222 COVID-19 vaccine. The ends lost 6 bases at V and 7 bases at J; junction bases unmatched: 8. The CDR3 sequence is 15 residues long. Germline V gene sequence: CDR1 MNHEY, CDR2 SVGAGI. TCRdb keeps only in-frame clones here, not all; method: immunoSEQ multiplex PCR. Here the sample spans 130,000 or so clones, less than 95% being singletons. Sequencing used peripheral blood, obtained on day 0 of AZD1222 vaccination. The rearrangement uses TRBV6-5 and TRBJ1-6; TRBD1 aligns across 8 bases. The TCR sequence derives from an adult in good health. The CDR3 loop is CASSRTGSSNSPLHF. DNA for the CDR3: TGTGCCAGCAGCCGGACAGGGTCGTCGAATTCACCCCTCCACTTT.